The rows below give T cell receptor beta chains drawn from one sample of a study of CD8 T cells in ankylosing spondylitis. Each CDR3 protein is one row after TCRdb ran MiXCR on the 5' RACE reads. Of 130,000 or so distinct CDR3 sequences listed, roughly 7.3% are singletons. Source material: blood, either unsorted or a sorted T cell fraction (not recorded which). The receptors were sampled from a male donor with ankylosing spondylitis or in good health (not recorded which). CDR3s include the opening cysteine and the closing phenylalanine or tryptophan. The D gene is left open where the match is weak. Clone size appears in some rows only: once, few, many, or a class for an expanded clone.

CDR3 DNA: TGCAGCGTCCCAGAGTATGGACAGAATGGCTACGAGCAGTACTTC; CDR3 protein: CSVPEYGQNGYEQYF; CDR3 length: 15; J gene: TRBJ2-7; D gene: NA; V gene: TRBV29-1; clone size: many
CDR3 DNA: TGTGCCAGCAGAACTGACAGGGGTGGGGGCTACACCTTC; CDR3 protein: CASRTDRGGGYTF; CDR3 length: 13; J gene: TRBJ1-2; D gene: TRBD1; V gene: TRBV12-3/TRBV12-4; clone size: many
CDR3 DNA: TGCGCCAGCAGATCTACAGGGGGCAAAGAGGCCTACGAGCAGTACTTC; CDR3 protein: CASRSTGGKEAYEQYF; CDR3 length: 16; J gene: TRBJ2-7; D gene: TRBD1; V gene: TRBV5-1; clone size: many
CDR3 DNA: TGTGCCACCAGCGGAACAGGGCGGGATACGCAGTATTTT; CDR3 protein: CATSGTGRDTQYF; CDR3 length: 13; J gene: TRBJ2-3; D gene: NA; V gene: TRBV15; clone size: many
CDR3 DNA: TGTGCCAGCAGTATCAGTAACGAGCAGTTCTTC; CDR3 protein: CASSISNEQFF; CDR3 length: 11; J gene: TRBJ2-1; D gene: NA; V gene: TRBV12-3/TRBV12-4; clone size: many
CDR3 DNA: TGTGCCTGGAGTCCGGCAGGTGACTACGAGCAGTACTTC; CDR3 protein: CAWSPAGDYEQYF; CDR3 length: 13; J gene: TRBJ2-7; D gene: NA; V gene: TRBV30; clone size: many
CDR3 DNA: TGTGCCAGCAGCTTAACCGGGGAGTACTTCTACGAGCAGTACTTC; CDR3 protein: CASSLTGEYFYEQYF; CDR3 length: 15; J gene: TRBJ2-7; D gene: NA; V gene: TRBV7-2; clone size: NA
CDR3 DNA: TGTGCCAGCAGCTTGGGTACACTACTGGGTACTGAAGCTTTCTTT; CDR3 protein: CASSLGTLLGTEAFF; CDR3 length: 15; J gene: TRBJ1-1; D gene: NA; V gene: TRBV5-6; clone size: many
CDR3 DNA: TGCAGTGCCACTGGACTAGCGGGAGTGGGAGATACGCAGTATTTT; CDR3 protein: CSATGLAGVGDTQYF; CDR3 length: 15; J gene: TRBJ2-3; D gene: TRBD2; V gene: TRBV20-1; clone size: NA
CDR3 DNA: TGTGCCTGGAGTGGACTAGCGGGATGGGAAGATACGCAGTATTTT; CDR3 protein: CAWSGLAGWEDTQYF; CDR3 length: 15; J gene: TRBJ2-3; D gene: TRBD2; V gene: TRBV30; clone size: few
CDR3 DNA: TGTGCCAGCAGCCAGGCACAGGGGGCTATCTACGAGCAGTACTTC; CDR3 protein: CASSQAQGAIYEQYF; CDR3 length: 15; J gene: TRBJ2-7; D gene: TRBD1; V gene: TRBV3-1; clone size: NA
CDR3 DNA: TGTGCCAGCAGCTGGACAGGGGCAGGCTACACCTTC; CDR3 protein: CASSWTGAGYTF; CDR3 length: 12; J gene: TRBJ1-2; D gene: TRBD1; V gene: TRBV12-3/TRBV12-4; clone size: many
CDR3 DNA: TGTGCCAGCACCCCCGGGGGGACAGACCTATACAATGAGCAGTTCTTC; CDR3 protein: CASTPGGTDLYNEQFF; CDR3 length: 16; J gene: TRBJ2-1; D gene: NA; V gene: TRBV7-2; clone size: many
CDR3 DNA: TGCAGTATCTCGCCTGAAGGGGCGCGCCCTGAAGCTTTCTTT; CDR3 protein: CSISPEGARPEAFF; CDR3 length: 14; J gene: TRBJ1-1; D gene: NA; V gene: TRBV20-1; clone size: medium-sized
CDR3 DNA: TGTGCCAGCAGTTCCGACAGAATTGAAGCTTTCTTT; CDR3 protein: CASSSDRIEAFF; CDR3 length: 12; J gene: TRBJ1-1; D gene: NA; V gene: TRBV12-3/TRBV12-4; clone size: many
CDR3 DNA: TGCGCCAGCAGCCCGAGCGGGGGGATCACAGATACGCAGTATTTT; CDR3 protein: CASSPSGGITDTQYF; CDR3 length: 15; J gene: TRBJ2-3; D gene: TRBD2; V gene: TRBV5-1; clone size: many
CDR3 DNA: TGCGCCAGCAGCTCGGTCTGGGGGGAGGGCACAGATACGCAGTATTTT; CDR3 protein: CASSSVWGEGTDTQYF; CDR3 length: 16; J gene: TRBJ2-3; D gene: NA; V gene: TRBV5-1; clone size: many
CDR3 DNA: TGCAGTGCTAGAGATAAGTGGGTCCTGGAGACCCAGTACTTC; CDR3 protein: CSARDKWVLETQYF; CDR3 length: 14; J gene: TRBJ2-5; D gene: NA; V gene: TRBV20-1; clone size: many
CDR3 DNA: TGTGCCAGCAGTTATCAGGGAGGGTACGGTTCCGAGCAGTACTTC; CDR3 protein: CASSYQGGYGSEQYF; CDR3 length: 15; J gene: TRBJ2-7; D gene: TRBD2; V gene: TRBV27; clone size: many
CDR3 DNA: TGTGCCAGCAGCCGCCTTGCTAGCGGGAGCACAGATACGCAGTATTTT; CDR3 protein: CASSRLASGSTDTQYF; CDR3 length: 16; J gene: TRBJ2-3; D gene: TRBD2; V gene: TRBV7-9; clone size: many
CDR3 DNA: TGTGCCAGCAGTGGGGGACAGGCCACGAACACCGGGGAGCTGTTTTTT; CDR3 protein: CASSGGQATNTGELFF; CDR3 length: 16; J gene: TRBJ2-2; D gene: TRBD1; V gene: TRBV9; clone size: many
CDR3 DNA: TGTGCCAGCAGCTTAGCACAAGGACAGGGTAAAGAGACCCAGTACTTC; CDR3 protein: CASSLAQGQGKETQYF; CDR3 length: 16; J gene: TRBJ2-5; D gene: TRBD1; V gene: TRBV7-9; clone size: many
CDR3 DNA: TGTGCCAGCAGCTTGTACTGGGTCGGCACTGAAGCTTTCTTT; CDR3 protein: CASSLYWVGTEAFF; CDR3 length: 14; J gene: TRBJ1-1; D gene: NA; V gene: TRBV5-6; clone size: many
CDR3 DNA: TGTGCCAGCAGCTTAGTTTTGGCTAGCGGTCCCTACGAGCAGTACTTC; CDR3 protein: CASSLVLASGPYEQYF; CDR3 length: 16; J gene: TRBJ2-7; D gene: TRBD2; V gene: TRBV7-2; clone size: many
CDR3 DNA: TGCGCCAGCAGCTTGTCCCCTTTTGGGAGCTCCTACGAGCAGTACTTC; CDR3 protein: CASSLSPFGSSYEQYF; CDR3 length: 16; J gene: TRBJ2-7; D gene: NA; V gene: TRBV5-1; clone size: many
CDR3 DNA: TGCAGTGCTAGAGATGGGGATCACGTCGGCGAGACCCAGTACTTC; CDR3 protein: CSARDGDHVGETQYF; CDR3 length: 15; J gene: TRBJ2-5; D gene: NA; V gene: TRBV20-1; clone size: many
CDR3 DNA: TGTGCCAGCAGAATAGCGGGAGACAATGAGCAGTTCTTC; CDR3 protein: CASRIAGDNEQFF; CDR3 length: 13; J gene: TRBJ2-1; D gene: TRBD2; V gene: TRBV7-3; clone size: many
CDR3 DNA: TGTGCCAGCAGCCGGGACTTGAGCAATCAGCCCCAGCATTTT; CDR3 protein: CASSRDLSNQPQHF; CDR3 length: 14; J gene: TRBJ1-5; D gene: NA; V gene: TRBV12-3/TRBV12-4; clone size: few